These T cell receptor beta chains were read from a single sample in a study of neoadjuvant anti-PD-1 for oral cavity cancer. Method: immunoSEQ multiplex PCR; TCRdb's copy keeps in-frame clones and lacks some. This repertoire shows tens of thousands of clones, 80% to 90% found once; its top ten account for more than 3%. The sequencing used PBMCs, collected before nivolumab (anti-PD-1) treatment. The receptors here all came from a person aged 35 to 85 with oral cavity squamous cell carcinoma. Both conserved end residues are part of each CDR3. Each record gives: J gene, D gene, V gene, clone size, CDR3 protein, CDR3 DNA. D genes are given only for firm matches. Some rows mark clone size as missing; the rest say once, few, many or name a class of expanded clone.

J: TRBJ2-7
D: -
V: TRBV6-1
size: -
CDR3: CASSEEASSSEQYF
DNA: TGTGCCAGCAGTGAAGAGGCTAGCTCGAGCGAGCAGTACTTC

J: TRBJ2-7
D: -
V: TRBV29-1
size: -
CDR3: CSVVGGVHEQYF
DNA: TGCAGCGTTGTCGGCGGAGTCCACGAGCAGTACTTC

J: TRBJ2-1
D: -
V: TRBV2
size: -
CDR3: CASEARPYNEQFF
DNA: TGTGCCAGTGAGGCCCGACCATACAATGAGCAGTTCTTC

J: TRBJ2-3
D: -
V: TRBV6-4
size: -
CDR3: CASSDSPFSTDTQYF
DNA: TGTGCCAGCAGTGACTCACCCTTTAGCACAGATACGCAGTATTTT

J: TRBJ2-7
D: -
V: TRBV7-2
size: -
CDR3: CASSLTIISYEQYF
DNA: TGTGCCAGCAGCTTGACGATTATCTCCTACGAGCAGTACTTC

J: TRBJ2-4
D: TRBD1
V: TRBV28
size: few
CDR3: CASSFGDRGIQYF
DNA: TGTGCCAGCAGTTTCGGGGACAGGGGAATTCAGTACTTC

J: TRBJ1-6
D: -
V: TRBV5-6
size: -
CDR3: CASSFYLSPLHF
DNA: TGTGCCAGCAGCTTTTATCTATCACCCCTCCACTTT

J: TRBJ2-7
D: TRBD2
V: TRBV5-5
size: -
CDR3: CASSIPPGTSSEQYF
DNA: TGTGCCAGCAGCATTCCCCCCGGGACTAGCAGCGAGCAGTACTTC

J: TRBJ2-3
D: TRBD2
V: TRBV5-1
size: -
CDR3: CASSFWTSGRPAQYF
DNA: TGCGCCAGCAGCTTTTGGACTAGCGGAAGACCGGCGCAGTATTTT

J: TRBJ2-4
D: -
V: TRBV7-2
size: -
CDR3: CASSLRGTGNIQYF
DNA: TGTGCCAGCAGCTTAAGGGGTACTGGAAACATTCAGTACTTC

J: TRBJ2-7
D: -
V: TRBV5-1
size: -
CDR3: CASRPGTEHEQYF
DNA: TGCGCCAGCAGACCCGGGACCGAGCACGAGCAGTACTTC

J: TRBJ2-1
D: TRBD2
V: TRBV7-9
size: -
CDR3: CASSLSGGASSHNEQFF
DNA: TGTGCCAGCAGCTTATCCGGGGGGGCGTCCTCCCACAATGAGCAGTTCTTC

J: TRBJ2-3
D: -
V: TRBV7-9
size: -
CDR3: CASSLAGGTDTQYF
DNA: TGTGCCAGCAGCTTAGCGGGTGGCACAGATACGCAGTATTTT

J: TRBJ2-4
D: -
V: TRBV9
size: -
CDR3: CASSVGDFQNIQYF
DNA: TGTGCCAGCAGCGTAGGGGACTTTCAAAACATTCAGTACTTC

J: TRBJ1-2
D: -
V: TRBV5-1
size: -
CDR3: CASSWSRRSIYGYTF
DNA: TGCGCCAGCAGCTGGTCCCGACGGAGCATCTATGGCTACACCTTC

J: TRBJ2-1
D: TRBD2
V: TRBV4-1
size: -
CDR3: CASSQEVAGGPGNEQFF
DNA: TGCGCCAGCAGCCAAGAGGTAGCGGGAGGGCCGGGGAATGAGCAGTTCTTC

J: TRBJ2-7
D: TRBD1
V: TRBV27
size: -
CDR3: CASSVGTEAYEQYF
DNA: TGTGCCAGCAGTGTCGGGACAGAAGCCTACGAGCAGTACTTC

J: TRBJ2-3
D: TRBD2
V: TRBV10-3
size: -
CDR3: CAISESGRGLTDTQYF
DNA: TGTGCCATCAGTGAGTCGGGGAGGGGATTGACAGATACGCAGTATTTT

J: TRBJ2-1
D: -
V: TRBV6-5
size: -
CDR3: CASRRTLYNEQFF
DNA: TGTGCCAGCAGGCGCACCTTGTACAATGAGCAGTTCTTC

J: TRBJ2-7
D: -
V: TRBV11-2
size: -
CDR3: CASRRIGGGASYEQYF
DNA: TGTGCCAGCAGACGTATAGGTGGGGGGGCGTCCTACGAGCAGTACTTC

J: TRBJ2-1
D: -
V: TRBV6-1
size: -
CDR3: CASSEGGTYGEQFF
DNA: TGTGCCAGCAGTGAAGGTGGGACTTACGGTGAGCAGTTCTTC

J: TRBJ1-2
D: -
V: TRBV7-9
size: -
CDR3: CASSLYRDAYGYTF
DNA: TGTGCCAGCAGCTTGTACCGGGACGCCTATGGCTACACCTTC

J: TRBJ2-1
D: -
V: TRBV9
size: -
CDR3: CASSPWYVDSVNEQFF
DNA: TGTGCCAGCAGCCCATGGTACGTAGACTCCGTCAATGAGCAGTTCTTC

J: TRBJ2-5
D: -
V: TRBV11-3
size: -
CDR3: CASSLDSQTQYF
DNA: TGTGCCAGCAGCCTCGACAGTCAGACCCAGTACTTC

J: TRBJ1-5
D: -
V: TRBV7-2
size: -
CDR3: CASSLVGGGNQPQHF
DNA: TGTGCCAGCAGCTTAGTGGGAGGGGGCAATCAGCCCCAGCATTTT

J: TRBJ2-3
D: -
V: TRBV11-3
size: -
CDR3: CASSSPVPGGSDTQYF
DNA: TGTGCCAGCAGCTCGCCGGTCCCGGGCGGTTCAGATACGCAGTATTTT

J: TRBJ2-6
D: -
V: TRBV4-1
size: -
CDR3: CASSLPGATGANVLTF
DNA: TGCGCCAGCAGCCTCCCGGGGGCGACGGGGGCCAACGTCCTGACTTTC

J: TRBJ2-7
D: -
V: TRBV19
size: -
CDR3: CASSIVRAGVSYEQYF
DNA: TGTGCCAGTAGTATAGTTCGGGCAGGGGTTTCCTACGAGCAGTACTTC

J: TRBJ1-1
D: -
V: TRBV6-1
size: -
CDR3: CASSRPGTPNTEAFF
DNA: TGTGCCAGCAGTAGGCCCGGGACACCTAACACTGAAGCTTTCTTT

J: TRBJ1-2
D: -
V: TRBV2
size: -
CDR3: CASRRTVYSYGYTF
DNA: TGTGCCAGCAGGAGGACAGTCTACTCCTATGGCTACACCTTC

J: TRBJ1-5
D: -
V: TRBV2
size: few
CDR3: CASMLAFSNQPQHF
DNA: TGTGCCAGCATGTTGGCCTTTAGCAATCAGCCCCAGCATTTT

J: TRBJ1-5
D: -
V: TRBV28
size: -
CDR3: CASTPGGEVWQPQHF
DNA: TGTGCCAGCACCCCCGGGGGGGAGGTGTGGCAGCCCCAGCATTTT

J: TRBJ2-1
D: -
V: TRBV7-3
size: -
CDR3: CASSLNYGTRSHNEQFF
DNA: TGTGCCAGCAGCTTAAATTATGGCACACGGTCCCACAATGAGCAGTTCTTC

J: TRBJ2-7
D: -
V: TRBV6-1
size: -
CDR3: CASSEFPASSYEQYF
DNA: TGTGCCAGCAGTGAATTTCCGGCGAGCTCCTACGAGCAGTACTTC

J: TRBJ1-2
D: -
V: TRBV25-1
size: -
CDR3: CASSESRHLGYTF
DNA: TGTGCCAGCAGTGAATCGCGCCACCTAGGCTACACCTTC

J: TRBJ2-7
D: -
V: TRBV13
size: -
CDR3: CASSRKYQGSYEQYF
DNA: TGTGCCAGCAGCAGAAAATATCAAGGGTCCTACGAGCAGTACTTC

J: TRBJ1-1
D: TRBD1
V: TRBV6-6
size: -
CDR3: CASSSTPGGPISAFF
DNA: TGTGCCAGCAGTTCCACCCCAGGGGGACCTATTTCAGCTTTCTTT

J: TRBJ1-4
D: -
V: TRBV5-4
size: -
CDR3: CASSPGLGDEKLFF
DNA: TGTGCCAGCAGCCCAGGTCTAGGGGATGAAAAACTGTTTTTT

J: TRBJ2-7
D: TRBD1
V: TRBV9
size: -
CDR3: CASSVGGDRAYEQYF
DNA: TGTGCCAGCAGCGTAGGGGGGGACAGGGCCTACGAGCAGTACTTC

J: TRBJ2-3
D: -
V: TRBV7-9
size: -
CDR3: CASTPGLVAGGDTQYF
DNA: TGTGCCAGCACCCCTGGGTTGGTGGCCGGAGGCGATACGCAGTATTTT

J: TRBJ2-1
D: TRBD2
V: TRBV5-6
size: -
CDR3: CASSALRMREGGNEQFF
DNA: TGTGCCAGCAGCGCCCTTAGAATGCGGGAGGGCGGGAATGAGCAGTTCTTC

J: TRBJ1-2
D: -
V: TRBV14
size: once
CDR3: CASSQDLDASGHGYTF
DNA: TGTGCCAGCAGCCAAGACCTGGACGCTTCTGGTCATGGCTACACCTTC

J: TRBJ1-5
D: -
V: TRBV30
size: few
CDR3: CAWSKGRNYQPQHF
DNA: TGTGCCTGGAGCAAGGGGAGGAACTATCAGCCCCAGCATTTT

J: TRBJ2-1
D: -
V: TRBV7-2
size: -
CDR3: CASSLASPYNEQFF
DNA: TGTGCCAGCAGCTTAGCCAGCCCCTACAATGAGCAGTTCTTC

J: TRBJ1-1
D: -
V: TRBV11-3
size: medium-sized
CDR3: CASSLDIRVGDTEAFF
DNA: TGTGCCAGCAGCTTAGATATCCGGGTAGGCGACACTGAAGCTTTCTTT

J: TRBJ2-1
D: -
V: TRBV5-6
size: -
CDR3: CASSLRQKYNEQFF
DNA: TGTGCCAGCAGCTTGAGACAGAAGTACAATGAGCAGTTCTTC

J: TRBJ1-5
D: TRBD1
V: TRBV5-8
size: few
CDR3: CASSWDREGPQHF
DNA: TGTGCCAGCAGCTGGGACAGGGAGGGACCCCAGCATTTT

J: TRBJ1-2
D: TRBD1
V: TRBV2
size: once
CDR3: CASRAGTGGIYGYTF
DNA: TGTGCCAGCAGAGCCGGGACAGGGGGCATCTATGGCTACACCTTC

J: TRBJ2-5
D: TRBD1
V: TRBV30
size: -
CDR3: CAWRSDYRGTGQYF
DNA: TGTGCCTGGAGGTCCGATTACAGGGGAACGGGCCAGTACTTC

J: TRBJ1-1
D: -
V: TRBV5-5
size: -
CDR3: CASRLGGYVTEAFF
DNA: TGTGCCAGCCGCCTAGGCGGGTACGTCACTGAAGCTTTCTTT

J: TRBJ1-2
D: -
V: TRBV27
size: -
CDR3: CASRTAARRNNGYTF
DNA: TGTGCCAGCAGGACCGCAGCGCGTCGGAATAATGGCTACACCTTC

J: TRBJ1-3
D: -
V: TRBV5-1
size: -
CDR3: CASIGSGNTIYF
DNA: TGCGCCAGCATCGGCTCTGGAAACACCATATATTTT

J: TRBJ1-6
D: -
V: TRBV7-8
size: -
CDR3: CASSLREGSDSPLHF
DNA: TGTGCCAGCAGCTTAAGGGAGGGAAGCGATTCACCCCTCCACTTT

J: TRBJ1-5
D: -
V: TRBV10-3
size: -
CDR3: CAISESLGAPRDGFRQPQHF
DNA: TGTGCCATCAGTGAGTCTCTCGGCGCCCCCAGGGACGGTTTTCGTCAGCCCCAGCATTTT

J: TRBJ2-1
D: TRBD2
V: TRBV11-3
size: -
CDR3: CASSLKRGDWGEQFF
DNA: TGTGCCAGCTCCCTGAAGCGGGGGGATTGGGGTGAGCAGTTCTTC

J: TRBJ2-3
D: TRBD1
V: TRBV9
size: -
CDR3: CASSLSPGGQGATTDTQYF
DNA: TGTGCCAGCAGCCTCAGCCCAGGAGGACAGGGGGCGACCACAGATACGCAGTATTTT

J: TRBJ1-1
D: -
V: TRBV7-9
size: -
CDR3: CASSYVNTEAFF
DNA: TGTGCCAGCAGCTACGTAAACACTGAAGCTTTCTTT